This T cell receptor (beta chain) was captured by sequencing in a study of T cells in Graves' hyperthyroidism and ophthalmopathy. Germline CDR1 and CDR2: MDHEN and SYDVKM. The CDR3 sequence is 15 residues long. The V gene end was trimmed by 5 bases and the J gene end by 4 bases; junction bases not matched to a gene: 9. Ten or more counts support this clonotype. Amplification yielded TCR beta CDR3 regions, with RNA transcripts as the source. HTBI primers were the set used in a first-round RT-PCR of the TCR CDR3. TCRdb used MiXCR to reprocess the multiplex PCR reads, holding one entry per CDR3 protein. The data show around 600,000 distinct CDR3 sequences, 15% to 18% seen once.

V gene TRBV28 combines with J gene TRBJ2-3; 7 positions agree with TRBD2. The receptor was isolated from a woman younger than 45 with Graves' hyperthyroidism. Sequenced sample: blood. The CDR3 DNA reads TGTGCCAGCAGTGCGGGCCGCGGGAGTTCAGATACGCAGTATTTT. Protein sequence: CASSAGRGSSDTQYF.